The rows below give T cell receptor beta chains drawn from one sample of a study of blood T cell repertoires in COVID-19. Sequenced by immunoSEQ multiplex PCR; TCRdb stores in-frame clones only, minus some. This table holds 210,000 or so clones, 86% found once. The specimen was peripheral blood. Receptors originate from a woman in her 50s with acute or convalescent COVID-19. CDR3s include the opening cysteine and the closing phenylalanine or tryptophan. A D gene is named only where the DNA matches it firmly. Size tells how often a clone was seen (once, few, many) or the class of an expanded clone, and some rows leave it out.

v_gene	j_gene	d_gene	abundance	CDR3nt	CDR3aa
TRBV5-4	TRBJ2-1	TRBD2	NA	TGTGCCAGCAGCTTGGACCTAGCGGGAGTGCACAATGAGCAGTTCTTC	CASSLDLAGVHNEQFF
TRBV6-5	TRBJ2-5	NA	NA	TGTGCCAGCAGCAGAGGCAGGGGGCGGGGGGAGACCCAGTACTTC	CASSRGRGRGETQYF
TRBV6-2/TRBV6-3	TRBJ2-5	TRBD2	few	TGTGCCAGCAGTTACTCGAGTAGCGGGGGAGAGACCCAGTACTTC	CASSYSSSGGETQYF
TRBV7-2	TRBJ1-1	NA	NA	TGTGCCAGCAGCTTAGAGGCCCCAGGGGCGGGCACTGAAGCTTTCTTT	CASSLEAPGAGTEAFF
TRBV30	TRBJ2-1	TRBD2	NA	TGTGCCTGGAGTCCCGGACTAGCGGCCAATGAGCAGTTCTTC	CAWSPGLAANEQFF
TRBV30	TRBJ2-2	NA	NA	TGTGCCTGGCGACTCTATTCGGGAGCCGGGGAGCTGTTTTTT	CAWRLYSGAGELFF
TRBV2	TRBJ1-4	NA	NA	TGTGCCAGTTGGGGAGATGAAAAACTGTTTTTT	CASWGDEKLFF
TRBV21-1	TRBJ1-3	NA	NA	TGTGCCAGCTGTGGGACAGGGGCTCCTAGCTCTGGAAACACCATATATTTT	CASCGTGAPSSGNTIYF
TRBV5-1	TRBJ2-7	TRBD2	NA	TGCGCCAGCAGCCCGGGACTAGCTCACGAGCAGTACTTC	CASSPGLAHEQYF
TRBV5-1	TRBJ2-1	NA	NA	TGCGCCAGCAGCCCCTTGAAAGCGGAGTCCTACAATGAGCAGTTCTTC	CASSPLKAESYNEQFF
TRBV6-4	TRBJ1-2	TRBD1	once	TGTGCCAGCAGTGACTCGCCGACAGGGGCCAACGGCTACACCTTC	CASSDSPTGANGYTF
TRBV19	TRBJ2-3	TRBD2	once	TGTGCCAGTAGTTCCGGACTAGCGGGCACAGATACGCAGTATTTT	CASSSGLAGTDTQYF
TRBV21-1	TRBJ1-1	NA	NA	TGTGCCAGCAGCAATATGAACACTGAAGCTTTCTTT	CASSNMNTEAFF
TRBV9	TRBJ2-2	NA	NA	TGTGCCAGCAGCTCAGACCCGGGGGGCGGCGGGGAGCTGTTTTTT	CASSSDPGGGGELFF
TRBV19	TRBJ1-1	NA	NA	TGTGCCAGTAGTATAGTTCGGTGGCGGGGGGCTGACACTGAAGCTTTCTTT	CASSIVRWRGADTEAFF
TRBV30	TRBJ2-6	TRBD2	NA	TGTGCCTGGAGTGTCTCTAGCGGGGGGGCCGGGGCCAACGTCCTGACTTTC	CAWSVSSGGAGANVLTF
TRBV10-1	TRBJ1-1	TRBD1	once	TGCGCCAGCAGTCCCAGGACAGGGTGGACTGAAGCTTTCTTT	CASSPRTGWTEAFF
TRBV5-1	TRBJ2-4	TRBD1	NA	TGCGCCAGCAGTTCACCGGGACAGGGGGTAAACATTCAGTACTTC	CASSSPGQGVNIQYF
TRBV19	TRBJ1-1	NA	NA	TGTGCCAGTAGTATGGGGGCGCTCAGAGCTTTCTTT	CASSMGALRAFF
TRBV7-9	TRBJ2-3	TRBD2	NA	TGTGCCAGCAGCGTACTAGCGGCCTTCACAGATACGCAGTATTTT	CASSVLAAFTDTQYF
TRBV19	TRBJ2-1	NA	NA	TGTGCCAGTAGTGTCACAGGGGAAGGAGGGAATGAGCAGTTCTTC	CASSVTGEGGNEQFF
TRBV19	TRBJ2-2	NA	NA	TGTGCCGCTCGGAGGGCCCTCGACACCGGGGAGCTGTTTTTT	CAARRALDTGELFF
TRBV3-1/TRBV3-2	TRBJ2-5	NA	NA	TGTGCCAGCAGCCCCGGGCAAGGGGGGGGAAAAGTCCCAGAGACCCAGTACTTC	CASSPGQGGGKVPETQYF
TRBV30	TRBJ2-1	TRBD2	NA	TGTGCCTCTTGGACTAGCGGGGGGAATGAGCAGTTCTTC	CASWTSGGNEQFF
TRBV7-2	TRBJ2-2	NA	NA	TGTGCCAGCAGCCTTTACACCGGGGAGCTGTTTTTT	CASSLYTGELFF
TRBV13	TRBJ2-3	TRBD2	NA	TGTGCCAGCAGCTTAGCCCCTGCTAGCGGGGGAATCACAGATACGCAGTATTTT	CASSLAPASGGITDTQYF
TRBV19	TRBJ1-3	NA	NA	TGTGCCAGTTCCAGGGAAGCTGGAAACACCATATATTTT	CASSREAGNTIYF
TRBV30	TRBJ1-1	NA	NA	TGTGCCTGGTCTTACGACAGAAGGAACACTGAAGCTTTCTTT	CAWSYDRRNTEAFF
TRBV2	TRBJ2-3	TRBD2	NA	TGTGCCAGCAGTGAGAGCGGGGGCGCAGATACGCAGTATTTT	CASSESGGADTQYF
TRBV11-3	TRBJ1-2	NA	NA	TGTGCCAGCACCCCCTCGGGAGAGAACTATGGCTACACCTTC	CASTPSGENYGYTF
TRBV5-1	TRBJ2-1	TRBD1	NA	TGCGCCAGCAGCTTGGAAGGACAGGGGCATGAGCAGTTCTTC	CASSLEGQGHEQFF
TRBV6-5	TRBJ1-1	TRBD1	once	TGTGCCAGCAGCCGGACAGGGGTCACTGAAGCTTTCTTT	CASSRTGVTEAFF
TRBV29-1	TRBJ2-7	TRBD1	once	TGCAGCGTTGAGGGTTTGACAGGGGGCAGGGAGCAGTACTTC	CSVEGLTGGREQYF
TRBV6-2/TRBV6-3	TRBJ1-1	TRBD1	once	TGTGCCAGCAGTTACAGGGGGCCATCACCAAACACTGAAGCTTTCTTT	CASSYRGPSPNTEAFF
TRBV7-9	TRBJ2-7	NA	NA	TGTGCCAGCATCCCCTTTGGAAACGGGGACGAGCAGTACTTC	CASIPFGNGDEQYF
TRBV6-6	TRBJ2-3	NA	NA	TGTGCCACCCGGGAGATCCAAAGCACAGATACGCAGTATTTT	CATREIQSTDTQYF
TRBV14	TRBJ2-7	NA	NA	TGTGCCAGCAGCCCCCGGGACACCGGTGCCTACGAGCAGTACTTC	CASSPRDTGAYEQYF
TRBV2	TRBJ2-7	TRBD2	NA	TGTGCCAGCAGTGAAACGGCTAGCGGCTCCTACGAGCAGTACTTC	CASSETASGSYEQYF
TRBV30	TRBJ1-6	NA	NA	TGTGCCTGGAGTGTACCGGGGTCGGGCTCCTATAATTCACCCCTCCACTTT	CAWSVPGSGSYNSPLHF
TRBV7-9	TRBJ2-7	TRBD1	few	TGTGCCAGCAGCTTAGTTCTCGGGACAGGGACCTACGAGCAGTACTTC	CASSLVLGTGTYEQYF
TRBV6-5	TRBJ2-3	TRBD2	NA	TGTGCCAGCAGTTACCCTAGCGGGAACACAGATACGCAGTATTTT	CASSYPSGNTDTQYF
TRBV30	TRBJ1-1	TRBD1	NA	TGTGCCTGGAGAGAGGCAGGGGGGAACACTGAAGCTTTCTTT	CAWREAGGNTEAFF
TRBV18	TRBJ2-6	TRBD1	NA	TGTGCCAGCTCAAGGGACAGGGAGAGCTTTGGGGCCAACGTCCTGACTTTC	CASSRDRESFGANVLTF
TRBV19	TRBJ2-1	TRBD2	once	TGTGCCAGTAGTCAAGTGACTAGCGGGGGGATTAGTGAGCAGTTCTTC	CASSQVTSGGISEQFF
TRBV7-8	TRBJ1-1	TRBD1	few	TGTGCCAGCAGCTTGACAGGGTGGGGCACTGAAGCTTTCTTT	CASSLTGWGTEAFF
TRBV3-1/TRBV3-2	TRBJ2-1	NA	NA	TGTGCCAGCAGCCCGCCTAGGTCCAATGAGCAGTTCTTC	CASSPPRSNEQFF
TRBV5-1	TRBJ2-4	NA	NA	TGCGTCAGCACCCCCCAGGGCCTGCCGGGGGACATTCAGTACTTC	CVSTPQGLPGDIQYF
TRBV5-8	TRBJ1-2	NA	once	TGTGCCAGCAGCTTGGGCGCGGCGAACTATGGCTACACCTTC	CASSLGAANYGYTF
TRBV3-1/TRBV3-2	TRBJ1-2	NA	NA	TGTGCCAGCAGCCAAGGTCCGGGCTATGGCTACACCTTC	CASSQGPGYGYTF
TRBV3-1/TRBV3-2	TRBJ1-2	NA	NA	TGTGCCAGCAGCCAAGATCAGGCACCCCTGGGCTATGGCTACACCTTC	CASSQDQAPLGYGYTF
TRBV7-3	TRBJ1-1	TRBD1	NA	TGTGCCAGCAGCCATAGCAGGGGGCGGGCTTTCTTT	CASSHSRGRAFF
TRBV7-8	TRBJ2-7	NA	NA	TGTGCCAGCAGCCCCCCGGGCGGGGCCTACGAGCAGTACTTC	CASSPPGGAYEQYF
TRBV19	TRBJ1-2	TRBD1	NA	TGTGCCAGTAGAACCGACAGGGTCCTTTTCTATGGCTACACCTTC	CASRTDRVLFYGYTF
TRBV5-1	TRBJ2-2	NA	NA	TGCGCCAGCAGCTCCTCGAACACCGGGGAGCTGTTTTTT	CASSSSNTGELFF
TRBV7-2	TRBJ2-1	TRBD2	NA	TGTGCCAGCAGCTTAGTCGGGACTAGCGGTGAGCAGTTCTTC	CASSLVGTSGEQFF
TRBV11-2	TRBJ2-1	TRBD2	NA	TGTGCCAGCAGCTTATCGGGACTAGCGGCAGGGAGAGATGAGCAGTTCTTC	CASSLSGLAAGRDEQFF
TRBV18	TRBJ1-4	NA	NA	TGTGCCAGCTCACAGAATTTGCAGGGTAGTGCAACTAATGAAAAACTGTTTTTT	CASSQNLQGSATNEKLFF
TRBV6-2/TRBV6-3	TRBJ1-1	NA	NA	TGTGCCAGCAGCCACGGAGGTATTGGGACTGAAGCTTTCTTT	CASSHGGIGTEAFF